The source of this T cell receptor (beta chain) is a study of cytomegalovirus exposure and HLA in healthy donors. With V trimmed by 6 bases and J by 4 bases, 5 bases remained unmatched. This CDR3 has 13 amino acids. Germline V CDR1 and CDR2: SNHLY, FYNNEI. This clone occurred a few times. Primers: 60 Vbeta forward and 13 Jbeta reverse. Libraries were prepared by immunoSEQ multiplex PCR; TCRdb keeps only in-frame clonotypes and omits some of them. The data contain around 140,000 clones, roughly three quarters of them singletons. The chain couples TRBV2 to TRBJ1-1, with 7 nucleotides matching TRBD1. The sequence came from a middle-aged woman in good health and CMV-seronegative. The specimen was PBMCs. The CDR3 DNA sequence: TGTGCCAGCAGGACAGGGAGTAGCACTGAAGCTTTCTTT. Translated: CASRTGSSTEAFF.